The TCR beta chain under discussion was sequenced for a study of shared clonotypes between healthy human individuals. Overall study results and limits: Sharing of clonotypes among donors was expected to vary with sequencing depth.

Trimming left V 0 bases short and J 10 bases short, with 10 bases between. Germline V gives CDR1 MGHRA, CDR2 YSYEKL. There are 14 residues in the CDR3. A word on this clone: What it recognizes is unknown.

Sequencing used immunoSEQ multiplex PCR; TCRdb keeps in-frame clones, though not all of them. The profile covers roughly 2,300,000 clones, with 85% to 95% appearing a single time and 0.3% to 0.4% taken by the ten largest. The material sequenced was naive CD4+ T cells from PBMCs. Stated subset: CD45RA+ positively selected. The genes are TRBV4-1 and TRBJ1-6, with D uncertain. The receptor comes from a man aged 18 to 30 in good health. Some clones in this sample may be carry-over from other donors' samples. The CDR3 region has the DNA TGCGCCAGCAGCCAAGATGACGGAAGATCACCCCTCCACTTT. Translated, it gives CASSQDDGRSPLHF.